These 27 T cell receptor beta chains were all obtained from the same sample, sequenced in a study of shared clonotypes between healthy human individuals. The protocol was immunoSEQ multiplex PCR, while the TCRdb copy is restricted to in-frame clones and leaves out a portion. The data contain over a million clones, around 95% of them seen just once; the ten biggest clones take up 1.2%. Sequenced input: naive CD4+ T cells sorted from blood. Sample subset: CD45RA+ positively selected. These receptors were taken from a man in his thirties or forties in good health.

The V gene is TRBV18, the J gene TRBJ1-3; tentative D call: TRBD1 (5 bases). The CDR3 extends over 15 amino acids. The ends were cut back, 3 bases at V and 1 base at J, with 10 bases in the middle. Germline V gives CDR1 KGHSH, CDR2 LQKENI. The CDR3 DNA follows: TGTGCCAGCTCACCCTATTGGGGGTCTGGAAACACCATATATTTT. Its translation is CASSPYWGSGNTIYF. The variable domain in full, with the rest retrieved from reference TRBV18 and TRBJ1-3, is NAGVMQNPRHLVRRRGQEARLRCSPMKGHSHVYWYRQLPEEGLKFMVYLQKENIIDESGMPKERFSAEFPKEGPSILRIQQVVRGDSAAYFCASSPYWGSGNTIYFGEGSWLTVV.

The chain employs TRBV19 and TRBJ1-1, with 8 bases that match TRBD1. The ends lost 4 bases at V and 5 bases at J; junction bases unmatched: 6. Germline loops: CDR1 LNHDA, CDR2 SQIVND (reference sequence). The CDR3 consists of 14 residues. CDR3 in amino acids: CASSTGGASTEAFF. The CDR3 region has the DNA TGTGCCAGTAGTACAGGGGGCGCGAGTACTGAAGCTTTCTTT.

This chain links TRBV7-2 with TRBJ2-3; D is uncertain. The V gene's germline CDR1 is SGHTA and CDR2 FQGNSA. The V end lost 5 bases, the J end lost 1 base, and 10 bases lay between the germline ends. CDR3 length equals 14 residues. CDR3 DNA: TGTGCCAGCAGCCCTTCTTACGGCACAGATACGCAGTATTTT. Its protein is CASSPSYGTDTQYF.

In its sample, this clone was seen once. The sample contains more than one DNA sequence encoding this CDR3. The chain joins TRBV18 to TRBJ2-2; tentatively, D is TRBD1 (5 bases). V was clipped by 0 bases and J by 3 bases, with 8 bases between them. Germline CDR1 and CDR2: KGHSH and LQKENI. The CDR3 totals 15 residues. CDR3 amino acids: CASSPPQGDTGELFF. CDR3 nucleotides: TGTGCCAGCTCACCACCCCAGGGTGACACCGGGGAGCTGTTTTTT. Complete variable domain (other parts from reference TRBV18 and TRBJ2-2): NAGVMQNPRHLVRRRGQEARLRCSPMKGHSHVYWYRQLPEEGLKFMVYLQKENIIDESGMPKERFSAEFPKEGPSILRIQQVVRGDSAAYFCASSPPQGDTGELFFGEGSRLTVL.

The chain employs TRBV6-4 and TRBJ2-1, with 9 bases matching TRBD2. J gave up 8 bases and V 6 bases, and 11 bases lay outside the gene matches. This CDR3 contains 15 residues. CDR1 is MRHNA, CDR2 SNTAGT, per germline. The CDR3 DNA reads as TGTGCCAGCAGCCTTAGCGGGAGAGTTAGGGATGAGCAGTTCTTC. Translation gives CASSLSGRVRDEQFF.

This chain's CDR3 is CASSQDGATNYGYTF. CDR3 nucleotides: TGCGCCAGCAGCCAAGATGGAGCAACTAACTATGGCTACACCTTC. The chain joins TRBV4-1 to TRBJ1-2; D gene unclear. Trimming cost V 0 bases and J 0 bases, with 8 bases left between them. The CDR3 covers 15 residues. Germline CDR1 and CDR2: MGHRA and YSYEKL.

V usage is TRBV11-2 and J usage is TRBJ2-7, with D possibly being TRBD1 or TRBD2 (5 bases each). Germline CDR1 SGHAT, CDR2 FQNNGV. The V end lost 4 bases, the J end lost 2 bases, and 21 bases lay between the germline ends. This CDR3 comprises 17 residues. The CDR3 bases are TGTGCCAGCAGCTGGGGGTCCTCCATAAGCCTTCCCTACGAGCAGTACTTC. The encoded protein is CASSWGSSISLPYEQYF. The complete variable domain, with remaining parts taken from reference TRBV11-2 and TRBJ2-7, reads EAGVAQSPRYKIIEKRQSVAFWCNPISGHATLYWYQQILGQGPKLLIQFQNNGVVDDSQLPKDRFSAERLKGVDSTLKIQPAKLEDSAVYLCASSWGSSISLPYEQYFGPGTRLTVT.

The genes are TRBV29-1 and TRBJ1-4; D gene uncertain. CDR1 is SQVTM, CDR2 ANQGSEA, per germline. The CDR3 loop spans 13 amino acids. Trimming removed 4 bases at V and 5 bases at J, with 11 bases between. For the CDR3, the DNA is TGCAGCGTTGCCGGAAGACTGAATGAAAAACTGTTTTTT. Encoded protein: CSVAGRLNEKLFF.

The chain recombines TRBV7-7 with TRBJ2-1; 14 bases agree with TRBD2. The CDR3 extends over 18 amino acids. In germline, CDR1 is SSHAT, CDR2 FNYEAQ (reference sequence). J gave up 2 bases and V 5 bases, and 8 bases lay outside the gene matches. In nucleotides, the CDR3 is TGTGCCAGCAGCAGACTGGGACTAGCGGGAGATACCTACAATGAGCAGTTCTTC. Its protein product is CASSRLGLAGDTYNEQFF. Combining the CDR3 with reference TRBV7-7 and TRBJ2-1 gives the whole variable domain GAGVSQSPRYKVTKRGQDVTLRCDPISSHATLYWYQQALGQGPEFLTYFNYEAQPDKSGLPSDRFSAERPEGSISTLTIQRTEQRDSAMYRCASSRLGLAGDTYNEQFFGPGTRLTVL.

The V and J genes are TRBV19 and TRBJ2-1; 7 bases map to TRBD1. The CDR3 totals 15 residues. Looked up from germline, CDR1 is LNHDA and CDR2 is SQIVND (reference sequence). After removal of 6 bases from V and 3 bases from J, the junction contained 8 bases not matched to a gene. The CDR3 coding sequence is TGTGCCAGTAGGAACCGGGACAGCCGCTACAATGAGCAGTTCTTC. Translated, it gives CASRNRDSRYNEQFF. The full variable domain, rest sourced from reference TRBV19 and TRBJ2-1, is DGGITQSPKYLFRKEGQNVTLSCEQNLNHDAMYWYRQDPGQGLRLIYYSQIVNDFQKGDIAEGYSVSREKKESFPLTVTSAQKNPTAFYLCASRNRDSRYNEQFFGPGTRLTVL.

The V call is TRBV7-2, the J call TRBJ2-1; maybe TRBD2 (5 bases). Germline V gene sequence: CDR1 SGHTA, CDR2 FQGNSA. The CDR3 is 16 amino acids. V was shortened by 1 base and J by 4 bases, with 14 bases between the two germline ends. The CDR3 nucleotides read TGTGCCAGCAGCTTAGGGCCTCCTAGCTATTACAATGAGCAGTTCTTC. Residues: CASSLGPPSYYNEQFF.

The V call is TRBV29-1, the J call TRBJ2-7; TRBD1 matches 7 bases. V lost 4 bases, J lost 0 bases, and 6 bases stayed unmatched. Per the germline V gene, CDR1 is SQVTM and CDR2 is ANQGSEA. The CDR3 is made up of 14 amino acids. In nucleotides, the CDR3 is TGCAGCGTTGCCGGACAGGTCCACTCCTACGAGCAGTACTTC. This sequence encodes CSVAGQVHSYEQYF.

The gene calls are TRBV6-5 and TRBJ2-7; 8 positions agree with TRBD1. The CDR3 runs to 15 residues. With 4 bases clipped from V and 2 bases from J, the junction kept 7 bases outside the gene matches. Germline V gene data show CDR1 as MNHEY and CDR2 as SVGAGI. CDR3 bases: TGTGCCAGCAGTTCCTGGACAGGGACCCCCTACGAGCAGTACTTC. This sequence encodes CASSSWTGTPYEQYF.

V usage is TRBV11-3 and J usage is TRBJ1-1; 8 bases agree with TRBD1. Unmatched junction bases numbered 9, after V lost 5 bases and J lost 1 base. Germline V lookup: CDR1 SGHNT, CDR2 YENEEA. CDR3 length: 16 residues. Written as DNA, the CDR3 is TGTGCCAGCAGCCTATTGGACAGGGAAAAGAACACTGAAGCTTTCTTT. It yields the protein CASSLLDREKNTEAFF.

V and J are TRBV5-1 and TRBJ2-7; 8 bases map to TRBD2. The CDR3 has 15 residues. The V gene end was trimmed by 4 bases and the J gene end by 0 bases; junction bases not matched to a gene: 6. Germline V CDR1 and CDR2: SGHRS, YFSETQ. The CDR3 here is CASSPRSGSSYEQYF. CDR3 DNA sequence: TGCGCCAGCAGCCCCCGCAGCGGGAGCTCCTACGAGCAGTACTTC.

A word on this clone: One junction end does not reproduce the germline sequence, and a read error may be involved. V and J are TRBV7-7 and TRBJ2-1; a weak D match, TRBD2 (6 bases). In germline, CDR1 is SSHAT, CDR2 FNYEAQ (reference sequence). The CDR3 contains 16 residues. DNA for the CDR3: TGTGCTAGCAGCCCGGGATGGGGCGGGGATGGTGTTGAGCAGTTCTTC. It encodes CASSPGWGGDGVEQFF.

The chain combines TRBV5-1 with TRBJ1-2; no definite D call. V lost 1 base and J 3 bases, leaving 16 bases between the germline ends. This CDR3 contains 16 residues. Per the germline V gene, CDR1 is SGHRS and CDR2 is YFSETQ. CDR3 coding DNA: TGCGCCAGCAGCTTGAAGTCCGGTCCCCTCGACTATGGCTACACCTTC. It codes for CASSLKSGPLDYGYTF.

Comment on this clone: Within the sample, other DNA sequences also encode this same CDR3. In nucleotides, the CDR3 is TGTGCCAGCAGTGGGGACAGGAGCTCCTACGAGCAGTACTTC. It encodes CASSGDRSSYEQYF. This chain connects TRBV6-1 to TRBJ2-7, with 8 bases aligning to TRBD1. Trimming removed 4 bases from V and 0 bases from J; junction bases left unmatched: 2. CDR3 length: 14 residues. Germline V gene data show CDR1 as MNHNS and CDR2 as SASEGT.

In its sample, this clone was seen once. The chain joins TRBV2 to TRBJ2-7; D is undetermined. V dropped 6 bases and J dropped 3 bases, with 6 bases sitting between them. Germline assignment: CDR1 SNHLY and CDR2 FYNNEI. CDR3 length equals 11 residues. CDR3 region: CASRTGYEQYF. The CDR3 DNA follows: TGTGCCAGCAGGACTGGCTACGAGCAGTACTTC.

The chain recombines TRBV4-3 with TRBJ1-2, with D hard to call. The length of the CDR3 is 15 residues. Germline V lookup: CDR1 LGHNA, CDR2 YSLEER. Trimming pared 0 bases from V and 4 bases from J, leaving 12 bases between. Here the CDR3 reads CASSQDWTEIYGYTF. CDR3 sequence (DNA): TGCGCCAGCAGCCAAGATTGGACGGAGATCTATGGCTACACCTTC.

This chain uses TRBV4-2 with TRBJ1-1; D gene unclear. The length of the CDR3 is 15 residues. V lost 0 bases and J 0 bases, leaving 8 bases between the germline ends. Germline CDR1 LGHNA, CDR2 YNFKEQ. CDR3 DNA sequence: TGTGCCAGCAGCCAAGATGGTGGGGTGAACACTGAAGCTTTCTTT. Translating gives CASSQDGGVNTEAFF.

Concerning this clone: Other DNA sequences in the same sample also yield this CDR3. V gene TRBV11-3 combines with J gene TRBJ2-3; D call uncertain. V dropped 4 bases and J dropped 5 bases, with 10 bases sitting between them. Germline CDR1 reads SGHNT; CDR2 reads YENEEA. The CDR3 is 13 amino acids. The CDR3 region has the DNA TGTGCCAGCAGCTCCCGACTCGTAGATACGCAGTATTTT. The encoded protein is CASSSRLVDTQYF.

J is TRBJ2-1 and V is TRBV10-1; 13 bases are shared with TRBD2. Germline lookup yields CDR1 WNHNN and CDR2 SYGVQD (reference sequence). The CDR3 is 21 amino acids. V lost 2 bases to trimming and J lost 0 bases; unmatched junction nucleotides: 13. In DNA form, the CDR3 reads TGCGCCAGCAGTGAGATCCAGGGGACTAGCGGGGCAGGAAGCTCCTACAATGAGCAGTTCTTC. Translated, it gives CASSEIQGTSGAGSSYNEQFF.

V gene TRBV28 combines with J gene TRBJ2-1; D unresolved. The CDR3 covers 14 residues. Trimming pared 2 bases from V and 0 bases from J, leaving 5 bases between. Germline CDR1 reads MDHEN; CDR2 reads SYDVKM. CDR3 DNA sequence: TGTGCCAGCAGTTTAAGCGACTCCTACAATGAGCAGTTCTTC. It specifies CASSLSDSYNEQFF.

The chain links TRBV18 to TRBJ1-4; TRBD1 agrees at 8 bases. Trimming at V came to 6 bases and at J to 3 bases, leaving 6 bases not matched to a gene. The CDR3 is made up of 15 amino acids. From germline, CDR1 is KGHSH and CDR2 LQKENI. The CDR3 here is CASSQTGVANEKLFF. The DNA for the CDR3 is TGTGCCAGCTCTCAGACAGGGGTGGCTAATGAAAAACTGTTTTTT.

Only one count was recorded for this clone. The rearrangement joins TRBV6-5 to TRBJ2-5; D is uncertain. Trimming removed 2 bases from V and 1 base from J, with 8 bases in between. Per the germline V gene, CDR1 is MNHEY and CDR2 is SVGAGI. The CDR3 is 14 residues long. CDR3 in amino acids: CASSYVPTQETQYF. CDR3 in DNA: TGTGCCAGCAGTTACGTCCCCACCCAAGAGACCCAGTACTTC.

The gene calls are TRBV6-6 and TRBJ2-5, with a weak D call TRBD2 (6 bases). CDR1 and CDR2 from the germline V gene are MNHNY and SVGAGI (reference sequence). The CDR3 contains 16 residues. V gave up 0 bases and J gave up 4 bases, with 15 bases separating them. The CDR3 loop is CASSYSSPAEGETQYF. The CDR3 DNA reads as TGTGCCAGCAGTTACTCGTCTCCGGCGGAGGGAGAGACCCAGTACTTC.